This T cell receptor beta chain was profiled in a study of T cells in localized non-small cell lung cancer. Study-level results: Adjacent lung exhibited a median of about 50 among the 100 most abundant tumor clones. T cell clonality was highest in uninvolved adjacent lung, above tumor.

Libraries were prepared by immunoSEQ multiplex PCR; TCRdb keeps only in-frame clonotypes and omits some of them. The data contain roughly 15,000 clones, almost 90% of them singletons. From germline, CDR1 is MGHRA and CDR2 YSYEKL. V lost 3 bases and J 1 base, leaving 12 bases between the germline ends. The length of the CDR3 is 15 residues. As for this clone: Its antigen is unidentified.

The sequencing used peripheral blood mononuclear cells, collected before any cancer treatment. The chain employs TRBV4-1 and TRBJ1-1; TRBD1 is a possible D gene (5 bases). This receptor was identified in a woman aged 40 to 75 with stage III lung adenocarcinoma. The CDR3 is CASSHTTGGNTEAFF. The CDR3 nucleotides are TGCGCCAGCAGCCATACCACAGGAGGGAACACTGAAGCTTTCTTT.